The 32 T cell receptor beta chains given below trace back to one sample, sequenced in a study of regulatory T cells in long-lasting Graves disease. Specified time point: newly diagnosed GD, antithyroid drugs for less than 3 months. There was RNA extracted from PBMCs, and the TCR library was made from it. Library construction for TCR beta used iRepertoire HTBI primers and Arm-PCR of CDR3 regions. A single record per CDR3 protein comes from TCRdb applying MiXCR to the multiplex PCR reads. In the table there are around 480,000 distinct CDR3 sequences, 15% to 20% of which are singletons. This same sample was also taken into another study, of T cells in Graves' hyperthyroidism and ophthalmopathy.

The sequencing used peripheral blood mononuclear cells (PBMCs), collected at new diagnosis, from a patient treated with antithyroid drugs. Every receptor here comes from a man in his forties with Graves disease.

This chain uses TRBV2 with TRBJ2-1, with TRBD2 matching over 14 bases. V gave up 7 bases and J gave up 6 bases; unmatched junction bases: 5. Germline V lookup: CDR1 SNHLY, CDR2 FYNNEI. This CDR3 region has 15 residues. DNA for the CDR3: TGTGCCAGCATCTACGGGACTAGCGGGAGCAATGAGCAGTTCTTC. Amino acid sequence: CASIYGTSGSNEQFF.

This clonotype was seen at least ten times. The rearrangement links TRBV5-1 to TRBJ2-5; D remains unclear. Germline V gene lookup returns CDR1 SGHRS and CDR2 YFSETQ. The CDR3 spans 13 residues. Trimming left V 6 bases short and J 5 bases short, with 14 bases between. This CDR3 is CASTPAALETQYF. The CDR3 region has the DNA TGCGCCAGCACCCCGGCTGCCTTGGAGACCCAGTACTTC.

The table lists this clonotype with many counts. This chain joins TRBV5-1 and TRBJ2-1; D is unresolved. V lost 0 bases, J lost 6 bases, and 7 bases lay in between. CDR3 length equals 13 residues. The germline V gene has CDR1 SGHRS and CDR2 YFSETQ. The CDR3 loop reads CASSLVQSNEQFF. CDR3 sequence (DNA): TGCGCCAGCAGCTTGGTCCAGAGCAATGAGCAGTTCTTC.

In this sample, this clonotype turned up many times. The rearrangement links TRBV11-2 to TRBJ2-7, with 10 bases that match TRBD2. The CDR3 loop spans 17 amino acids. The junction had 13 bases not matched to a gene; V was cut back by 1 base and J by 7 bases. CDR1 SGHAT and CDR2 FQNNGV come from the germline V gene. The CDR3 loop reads CASSLGRLAGPLGEQYF. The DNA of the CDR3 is TGTGCCAGCAGCTTAGGCAGACTAGCGGGTCCCTTAGGGGAGCAGTACTTC.

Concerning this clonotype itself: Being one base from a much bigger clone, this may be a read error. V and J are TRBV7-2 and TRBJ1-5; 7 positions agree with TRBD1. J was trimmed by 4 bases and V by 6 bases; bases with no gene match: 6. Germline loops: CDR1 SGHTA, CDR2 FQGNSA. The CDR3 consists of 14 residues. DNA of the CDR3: TGTGCCAGCAGTCACCGGGACAGAAATCAGCCCCAGCATTTT. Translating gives CASSHRDRNQPQHF.

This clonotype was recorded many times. CDR3 in amino acids: CASSVGLTGANVLTF. The CDR3 DNA follows: TGCGCCAGCAGCGTGGGGCTTACTGGGGCCAACGTCCTGACTTTC. This chain connects TRBV5-1 to TRBJ2-6; D may be TRBD1 (5 bases). V was shortened by 4 bases and J by 2 bases, with 10 bases between the two germline ends. This CDR3 has 15 amino acids. Germline lookup yields CDR1 SGHRS and CDR2 YFSETQ.

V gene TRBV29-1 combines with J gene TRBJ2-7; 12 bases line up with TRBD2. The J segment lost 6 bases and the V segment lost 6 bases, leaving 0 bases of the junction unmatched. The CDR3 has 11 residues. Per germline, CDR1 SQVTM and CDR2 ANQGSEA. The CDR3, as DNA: TGCAGCGTGACTAGCGGGAGCGAGCAGTACTTC. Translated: CSVTSGSEQYF.

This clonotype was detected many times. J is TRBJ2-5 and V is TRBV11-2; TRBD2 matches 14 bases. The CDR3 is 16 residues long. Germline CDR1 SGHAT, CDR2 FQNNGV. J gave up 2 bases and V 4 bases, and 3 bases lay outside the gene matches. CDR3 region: CASSSRLAGGQETQYF. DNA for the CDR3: TGTGCCAGCAGCTCCCGACTAGCGGGAGGGCAAGAGACCCAGTACTTC.

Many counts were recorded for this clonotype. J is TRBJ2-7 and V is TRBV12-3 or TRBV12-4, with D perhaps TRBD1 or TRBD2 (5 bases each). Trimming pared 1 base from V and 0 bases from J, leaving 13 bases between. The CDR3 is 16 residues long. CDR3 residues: CASSLGPGRSSYEQYF. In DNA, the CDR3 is TGTGCCAGCAGTTTAGGTCCGGGGCGAAGCTCCTACGAGCAGTACTTC.

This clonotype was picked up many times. The DNA for the CDR3 is TGTGCCAGCAGGGAGGTGAACACCGGGGAGCTGTTTTTT. Amino acids: CASREVNTGELFF. The chain links TRBV28 to TRBJ2-2, with a weak D call TRBD2 (5 bases). With 6 bases removed from V and 1 base from J, the gap between germline ends came to 6 bases. The CDR3 covers 13 residues. Germline V gene lookup returns CDR1 MDHEN and CDR2 SYDVKM.

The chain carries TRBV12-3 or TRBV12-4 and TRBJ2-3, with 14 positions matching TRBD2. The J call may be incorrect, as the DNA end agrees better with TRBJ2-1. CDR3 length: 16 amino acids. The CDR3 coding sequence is TGTGCCAGCAGTTTAGGGACTAGCGGGAGGTTGAATGAGCAGTTCTTC. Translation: CASSLGTSGRLNEQFF.

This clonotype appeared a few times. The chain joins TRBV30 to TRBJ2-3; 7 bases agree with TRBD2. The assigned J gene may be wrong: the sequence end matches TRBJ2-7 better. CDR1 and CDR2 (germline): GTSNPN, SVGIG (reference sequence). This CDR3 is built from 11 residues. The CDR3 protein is CASGLAYEQYF. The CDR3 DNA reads TGTGCCAGCGGACTAGCCTACGAGCAGTACTTC.

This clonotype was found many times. As DNA, the CDR3 is TGTGCCACCGGCCCAGATCCGAGCTCCTACGAGCAGTACTTC. Protein product: CATGPDPSSYEQYF. The J gene is TRBJ2-7, the V gene TRBV7-6; D is uncertain. There are 14 residues in the CDR3. The germline V gene has CDR1 SGHVS and CDR2 FNYEAQ. Trimming removed 10 bases at V and 0 bases at J, with 16 bases between.

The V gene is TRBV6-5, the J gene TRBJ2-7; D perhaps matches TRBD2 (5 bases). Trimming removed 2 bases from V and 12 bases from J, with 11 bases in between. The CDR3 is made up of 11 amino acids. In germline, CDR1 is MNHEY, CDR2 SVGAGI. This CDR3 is CASSYAGVLYF. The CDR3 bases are TGTGCCAGCAGTTACGCCGGGGTGTTGTACTTC.

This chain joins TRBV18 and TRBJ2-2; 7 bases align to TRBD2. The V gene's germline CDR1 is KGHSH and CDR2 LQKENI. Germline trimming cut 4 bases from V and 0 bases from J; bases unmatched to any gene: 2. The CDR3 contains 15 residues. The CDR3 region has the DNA TGTGCCAGCTCACTGGGACTAACGAACACCGGGGAGCTGTTTTTT. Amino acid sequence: CASSLGLTNTGELFF.

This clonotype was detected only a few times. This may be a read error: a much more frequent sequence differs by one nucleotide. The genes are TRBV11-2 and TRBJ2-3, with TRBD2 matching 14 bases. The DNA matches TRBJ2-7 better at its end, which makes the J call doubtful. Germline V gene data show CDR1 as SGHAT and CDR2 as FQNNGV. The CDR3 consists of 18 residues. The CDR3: CASSLDWTSGRSSYEQYF. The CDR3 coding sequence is TGTGCCAGCAGCTTAGATTGGACTAGCGGGAGGTCCTCCTACGAGCAGTACTTC.

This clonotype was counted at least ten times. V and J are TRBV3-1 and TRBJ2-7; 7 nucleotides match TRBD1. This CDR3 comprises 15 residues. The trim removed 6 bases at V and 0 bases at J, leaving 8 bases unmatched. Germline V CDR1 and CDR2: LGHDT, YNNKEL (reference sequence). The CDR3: CASRRRTGLSYEQYF. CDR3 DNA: TGTGCCAGCAGACGTAGGACAGGCCTCTCCTACGAGCAGTACTTC.

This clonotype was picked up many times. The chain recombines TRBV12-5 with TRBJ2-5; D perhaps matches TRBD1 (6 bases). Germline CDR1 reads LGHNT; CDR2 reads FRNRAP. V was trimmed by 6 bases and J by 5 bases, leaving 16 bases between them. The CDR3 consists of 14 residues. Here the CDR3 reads CASGQGGTRETQYF. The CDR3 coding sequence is TGTGCTAGTGGACAGGGCGGTACCAGGGAGACCCAGTACTTC.

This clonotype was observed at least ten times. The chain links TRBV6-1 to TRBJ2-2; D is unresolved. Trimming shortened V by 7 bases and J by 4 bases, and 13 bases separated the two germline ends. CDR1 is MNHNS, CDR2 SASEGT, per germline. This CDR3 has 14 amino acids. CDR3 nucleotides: TGTGCCAGCAACCATGCCCGTAGCACCGGGGAGCTGTTTTTT. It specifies CASNHARSTGELFF.

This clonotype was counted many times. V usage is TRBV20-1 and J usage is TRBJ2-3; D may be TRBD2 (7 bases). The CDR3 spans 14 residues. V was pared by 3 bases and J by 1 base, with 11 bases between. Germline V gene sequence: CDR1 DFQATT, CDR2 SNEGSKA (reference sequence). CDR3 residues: CSARGGAGTDTQYF. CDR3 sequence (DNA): TGCAGTGCTAGGGGGGGGGCCGGCACAGATACGCAGTATTTT.

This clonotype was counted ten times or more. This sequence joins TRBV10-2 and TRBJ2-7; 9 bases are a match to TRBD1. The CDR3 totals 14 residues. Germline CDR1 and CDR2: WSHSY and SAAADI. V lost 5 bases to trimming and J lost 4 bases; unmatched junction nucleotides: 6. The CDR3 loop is CASSSNRGLYEQYF. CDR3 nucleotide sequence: TGCGCCAGCAGTTCGAACAGGGGGCTTTACGAGCAGTACTTC.

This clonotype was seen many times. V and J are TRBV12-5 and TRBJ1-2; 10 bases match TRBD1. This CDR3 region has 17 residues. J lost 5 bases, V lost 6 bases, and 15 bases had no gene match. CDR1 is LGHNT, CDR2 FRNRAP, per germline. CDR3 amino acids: CASGLRTGGRVLYGYTF. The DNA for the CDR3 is TGTGCTAGTGGCCTTAGGACAGGGGGGCGTGTACTATATGGCTACACCTTC.

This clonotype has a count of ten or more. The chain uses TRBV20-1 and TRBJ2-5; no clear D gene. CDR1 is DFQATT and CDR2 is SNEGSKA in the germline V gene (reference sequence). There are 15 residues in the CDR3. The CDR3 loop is CSVLGHPSRKETQYF. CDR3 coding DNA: TGCAGCGTTCTAGGGCATCCATCCCGTAAAGAGACCCAGTACTTC.

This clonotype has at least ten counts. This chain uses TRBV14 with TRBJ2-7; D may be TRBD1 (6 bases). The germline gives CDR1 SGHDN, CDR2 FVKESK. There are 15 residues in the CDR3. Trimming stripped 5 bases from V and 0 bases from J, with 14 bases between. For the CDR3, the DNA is TGTGCCAGCAGCAGAAGCCGACAGGCCTCCTACGAGCAGTACTTC. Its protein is CASSRSRQASYEQYF.

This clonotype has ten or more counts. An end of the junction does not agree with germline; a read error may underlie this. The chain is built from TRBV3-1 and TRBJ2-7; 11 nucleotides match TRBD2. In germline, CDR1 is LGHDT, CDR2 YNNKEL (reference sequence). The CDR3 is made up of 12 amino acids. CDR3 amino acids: CASSHPGLAANF. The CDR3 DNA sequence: TGTGCCAGCAGCCACCCGGGACTAGCGGCGAACTTC.

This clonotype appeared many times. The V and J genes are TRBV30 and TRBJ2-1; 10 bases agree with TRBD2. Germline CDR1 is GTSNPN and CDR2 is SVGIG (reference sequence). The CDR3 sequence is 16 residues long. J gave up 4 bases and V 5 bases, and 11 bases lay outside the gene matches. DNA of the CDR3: TGTGCCTGGGTACCCGGGACTAGCGTATCTTACAATGAGCAGTTCTTC. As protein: CAWVPGTSVSYNEQFF. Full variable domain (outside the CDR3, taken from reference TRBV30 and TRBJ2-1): SQTIHQWPATLVQPVGSPLSLECTVEGTSNPNLYWYRQAAGRGLQLLFYSVGIGQISSEVPQNLSASRPQDRQFILSSKKLLLSDSGFYLCAWVPGTSVSYNEQFFGPGTRLTVL.

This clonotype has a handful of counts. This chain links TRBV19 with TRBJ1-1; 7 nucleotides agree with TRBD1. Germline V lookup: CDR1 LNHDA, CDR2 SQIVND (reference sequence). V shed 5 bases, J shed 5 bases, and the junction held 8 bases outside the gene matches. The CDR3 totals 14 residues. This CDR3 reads CASSPSGGGTEAFF. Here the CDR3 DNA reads TGTGCCAGTAGTCCATCAGGGGGAGGGACTGAAGCTTTCTTT.

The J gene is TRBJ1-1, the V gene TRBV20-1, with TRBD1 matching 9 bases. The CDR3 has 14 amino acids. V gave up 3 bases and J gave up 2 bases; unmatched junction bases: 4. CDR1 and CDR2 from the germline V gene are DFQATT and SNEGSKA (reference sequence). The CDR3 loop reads CSASRDRVNTEAFF. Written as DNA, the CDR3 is TGCAGTGCTAGCCGGGACAGGGTAAACACTGAAGCTTTCTTT.

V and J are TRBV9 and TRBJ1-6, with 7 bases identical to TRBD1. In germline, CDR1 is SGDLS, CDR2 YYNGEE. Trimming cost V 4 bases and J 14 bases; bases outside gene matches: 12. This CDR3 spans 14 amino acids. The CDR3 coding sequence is TGTGCCAGCAGCAGTACAGGGGACCGAGGGTCCCTCCACTTT. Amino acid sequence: CASSSTGDRGSLHF.

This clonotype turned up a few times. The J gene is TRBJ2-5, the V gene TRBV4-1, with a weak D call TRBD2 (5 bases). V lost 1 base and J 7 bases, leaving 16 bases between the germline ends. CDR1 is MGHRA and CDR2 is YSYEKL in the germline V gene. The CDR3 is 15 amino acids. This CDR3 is CASSQGTAREWTQYF. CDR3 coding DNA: TGCGCCAGCAGCCAAGGGACTGCCAGAGAGTGGACCCAGTACTTC.

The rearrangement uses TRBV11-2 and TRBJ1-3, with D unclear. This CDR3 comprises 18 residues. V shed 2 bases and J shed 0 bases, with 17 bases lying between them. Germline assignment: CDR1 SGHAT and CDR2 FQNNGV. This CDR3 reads CASSLSTKWRRSGNTIYF. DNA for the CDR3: TGTGCCAGCAGCTTAAGTACTAAGTGGCGGCGCTCTGGAAACACCATATATTTT.

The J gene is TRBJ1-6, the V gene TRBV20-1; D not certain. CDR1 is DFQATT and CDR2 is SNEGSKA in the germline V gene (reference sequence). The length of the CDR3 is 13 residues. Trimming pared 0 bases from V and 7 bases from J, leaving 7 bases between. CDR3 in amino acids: CSARDKGNSPLHF. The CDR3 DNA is TGCAGTGCTAGAGATAAAGGGAATTCACCCCTCCACTTT.